This T cell receptor beta chain was identified during a study of blood T cells in healthy people across ages. The CDR3 has 15 residues. PCR was performed a second time for about 7 to 12 cycles using a sample-barcoded 5' primer and a J-beta primer mix. TCRdb re-derived calls from the 5' RACE reads in MiXCR, one entry per CDR3 protein. This sample has some 920,000 distinct CDR3 sequences, with 51% found just once. This rearrangement joins TRBV12-3 or TRBV12-4 to TRBJ2-5; 12 nucleotides line up with TRBD2. The DNA matches TRBJ2-7 better at its end, which makes the J call doubtful. The origin of this receptor is a woman aged 55-70 years in good health. Sequenced input: blood. CDR3 sequence (DNA): TGTGCCAGCAGTTCCCTAGCGGGAGGGCCTAACGAGCAGTACTTC. Residues: CASSSLAGGPNEQYF.